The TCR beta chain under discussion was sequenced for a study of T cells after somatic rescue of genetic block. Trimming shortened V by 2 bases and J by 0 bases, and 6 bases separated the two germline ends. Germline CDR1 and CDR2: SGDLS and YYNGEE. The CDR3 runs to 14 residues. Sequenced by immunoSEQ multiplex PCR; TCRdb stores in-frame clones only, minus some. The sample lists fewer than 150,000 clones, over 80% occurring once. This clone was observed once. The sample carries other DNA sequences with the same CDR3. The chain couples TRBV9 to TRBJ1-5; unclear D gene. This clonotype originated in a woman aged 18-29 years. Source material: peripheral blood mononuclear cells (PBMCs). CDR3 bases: TGTGCCAGCAGCGTCGGAGATAGCAATCAGCCCCAGCATTTT. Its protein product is CASSVGDSNQPQHF.